What follows are 14 T cell receptor beta chains derived from one specimen sequenced in a study of identical twins. A single record per CDR3 protein comes from TCRdb applying MiXCR to the 5' RACE reads. The profile shows some 1,700,000 distinct CDR3 sequences, around 33% of them singletons. Source material: cord blood. The receptors were gathered from a newborn girl in good health.

This clonotype occurred a few times. The rearrangement links TRBV6-5 to TRBJ2-7, with 7 bases that match TRBD2. There are 16 residues in the CDR3. The V and J ends lost 5 bases and 0 bases, in that order; junction bases with no gene match: 10. Germline V CDR1 and CDR2: MNHEY, SVGAGI. Here the CDR3 reads CASSPHGTTSSYEQYF. Written as DNA, the CDR3 is TGTGCCAGCAGTCCCCACGGGACTACAAGCTCCTACGAGCAGTACTTC.

The sample holds many counts of this clonotype. The chain has TRBV14 and TRBJ2-3, with a tentative D call TRBD2 (5 bases). Germline lookup yields CDR1 SGHDN and CDR2 FVKESK. V was pared by 2 bases and J by 8 bases, with 8 bases between. The CDR3 has 12 amino acids. The CDR3 sequence: CASSQWESTQYF. For the CDR3, the DNA is TGTGCCAGCAGCCAATGGGAGAGTACGCAGTATTTT.

V usage is TRBV4-2 and J usage is TRBJ2-1; no clear D gene. The CDR3 has 11 residues. Germline lookup yields CDR1 LGHNA and CDR2 YNFKEQ. V shed 4 bases and J shed 12 bases, with 10 bases lying between them. The CDR3 here is CASSLGLRQFF. As DNA, the CDR3 is TGTGCCAGCAGCCTAGGTTTGAGGCAGTTCTTC.

This chain connects TRBV9 to TRBJ2-7, with 7 bases that match TRBD2. This CDR3 is built from 15 residues. Per germline, CDR1 SGDLS and CDR2 YYNGEE. Trimming took 1 base from V and 2 from J; bases not matched to a gene: 6. The CDR3 reads CASSVSAGDTYEQYF. CDR3 bases: TGTGCCAGCAGCGTATCCGCGGGAGACACCTACGAGCAGTACTTC. Complete variable domain (other parts from reference TRBV9 and TRBJ2-7): DSGVTQTPKHLITATGQRVTLRCSPRSGDLSVYWYQQSLDQGLQFLIQYYNGEERAKGNILERFSAQQFPDLHSELNLSSLELGDSALYFCASSVSAGDTYEQYFGPGTRLTVT.

The chain uses TRBV19 and TRBJ2-1; 8 nucleotides agree with TRBD2. V dropped 8 bases and J dropped 1; count of bases not matched to a gene: 13. The CDR3 covers 17 residues. The V gene's germline CDR1 is LNHDA and CDR2 SQIVND (reference sequence). The CDR3 loop reads CASRSSGRGRSYNEQFF. The CDR3 DNA sequence: TGTGCCAGTCGGTCGAGCGGGAGAGGAAGGTCCTACAATGAGCAGTTCTTC.

Concerning this clonotype: One end of the junction does not line up with germline, which may come from a read error. This chain links TRBV2 with TRBJ2-6; TRBD1 or TRBD2 may be the D gene (5 bases each). Germline loops: CDR1 SNHLY, CDR2 FYNNEI. The CDR3 totals 16 residues. The CDR3 sequence: CASREGTASGANVLTF. CDR3 bases: TGTGCCAGCAGGGAAGGGACGGCCTCTGGGGCCAACGTCCTGACTTTC.

This chain joins TRBV5-5 and TRBJ1-2; D not certain. Per the germline V gene, CDR1 is SGHKS and CDR2 is YYEKEE (reference sequence). The V gene lost 0 bases and the J gene lost 0 bases, with 9 bases spanning the gap. The CDR3 spans 15 residues. The CDR3 here is CASSLGHFSNYGYTF. In DNA, the CDR3 is TGTGCCAGCAGCTTGGGACACTTCTCTAACTATGGCTACACCTTC.

The table lists this clonotype with many counts. This chain links TRBV12-3 or TRBV12-4 with TRBJ2-3; D could derive from TRBD1 or TRBD2 (5 bases each). The CDR3 spans 15 residues. V was clipped by 6 bases and J by 1 base, with 14 bases between them. The CDR3 loop reads CASSPRGERTDTQYF. The CDR3 nucleotides read TGTGCCAGCAGCCCCCGGGGCGAGCGCACAGATACGCAGTATTTT.

About this clonotype: A read error is possible here, since a much larger clone lies one base away. V gene TRBV3-1 combines with J gene TRBJ2-1; possible D gene TRBD2, 7 bases. The DNA end is more similar to TRBJ2-7, so the J call may be wrong. CDR1 LGHDT and CDR2 YNNKEL come from the germline V gene (reference sequence). CDR3 length: 16 amino acids. The CDR3 reads CASSQDRGGSYNEQYF. In DNA, the CDR3 is TGTGCCAGCAGCCAAGATAGGGGGGGCTCCTACAATGAGCAGTACTTC.

This clonotype was picked up a small number of times. This chain uses TRBV27 with TRBJ1-2; 8 bases map to TRBD1. The CDR3 length is 13 residues. Per germline, CDR1 MNHEY and CDR2 SMNVEV (reference sequence). V gave up 4 bases and J gave up 4 bases; unmatched junction bases: 2. CDR3 nucleotide sequence: TGTGCCAGCAGTTGGCAGGGGGCCTATGGCTACACCTTC. Translating it yields CASSWQGAYGYTF.

This clonotype was detected many times. The chain joins TRBV12-3 or TRBV12-4 to TRBJ1-1; D is unclear. The length of the CDR3 is 10 residues. V shed 6 bases and J shed 5 bases, with 4 bases lying between them. The CDR3 nucleotides are TGTGCCAGCAGCTTGACTGAAGCTTTCTTT. This codes for CASSLTEAFF.

This clonotype showed up just a few times. This chain links TRBV6-5 with TRBJ2-1; the match to TRBD2 covers 13 bases. CDR3 length: 16 residues. With 5 bases clipped from V and 4 bases from J, the junction kept 5 bases outside the gene matches. Germline CDR1 MNHEY, CDR2 SVGAGI. In DNA, the CDR3 is TGTGCCAGCAGTCAACTAGCGGGAGGGAGGTACAATGAGCAGTTCTTC. Translation: CASSQLAGGRYNEQFF.

This clonotype was recorded at least ten times. The chain links TRBV5-1 to TRBJ1-4; tentative D call: TRBD1 (6 bases). This CDR3 spans 16 amino acids. V lost 2 bases and J lost 0, with 11 bases in between. The germline gives CDR1 SGHRS, CDR2 YFSETQ. The CDR3 DNA reads TGCGCCAGCAGCTTCAGAGGGGGTGCAACTAATGAAAAACTGTTTTTT. This translates into CASSFRGGATNEKLFF.

In its sample, this clonotype was seen a few times. DNA for the CDR3: TGTGCCAGCAGTGAAGTAGGCGCAGGGGGAAATGGCTACACCTTC. Translated, it gives CASSEVGAGGNGYTF. The chain joins TRBV6-1 to TRBJ1-2; TRBD1 matches at 7 bases. The CDR3 runs to 15 residues. From germline, CDR1 is MNHNS and CDR2 SASEGT. J gave up 6 bases and V 1 base, and 8 bases lay outside the gene matches.